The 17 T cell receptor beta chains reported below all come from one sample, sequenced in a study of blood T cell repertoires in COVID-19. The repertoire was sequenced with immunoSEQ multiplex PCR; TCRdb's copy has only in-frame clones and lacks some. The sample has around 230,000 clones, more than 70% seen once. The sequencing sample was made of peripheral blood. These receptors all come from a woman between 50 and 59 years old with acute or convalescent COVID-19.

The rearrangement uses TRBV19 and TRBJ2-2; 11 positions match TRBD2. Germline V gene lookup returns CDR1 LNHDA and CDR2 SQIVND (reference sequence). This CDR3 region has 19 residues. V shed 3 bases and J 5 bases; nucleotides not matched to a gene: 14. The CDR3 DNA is TGTGCCAGTAGTATTCCCCCTGGTGCTAGCGGGAGGACGACCGGGGAGCTGTTTTTT. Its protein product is CASSIPPGASGRTTGELFF.

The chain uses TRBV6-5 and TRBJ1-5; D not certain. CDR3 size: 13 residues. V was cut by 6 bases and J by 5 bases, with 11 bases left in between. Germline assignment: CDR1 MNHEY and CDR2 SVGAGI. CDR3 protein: CASSWTGDQPQHF. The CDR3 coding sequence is TGTGCCAGCAGCTGGACGGGAGATCAGCCCCAGCATTTT.

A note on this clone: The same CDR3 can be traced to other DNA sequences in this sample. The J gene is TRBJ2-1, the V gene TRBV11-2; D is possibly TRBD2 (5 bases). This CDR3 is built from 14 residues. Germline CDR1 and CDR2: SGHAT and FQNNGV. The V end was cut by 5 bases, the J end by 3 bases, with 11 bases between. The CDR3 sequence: CASSPRGNYNEQFF. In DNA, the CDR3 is TGTGCCAGCAGCCCTCGAGGGAACTACAATGAGCAGTTCTTC.

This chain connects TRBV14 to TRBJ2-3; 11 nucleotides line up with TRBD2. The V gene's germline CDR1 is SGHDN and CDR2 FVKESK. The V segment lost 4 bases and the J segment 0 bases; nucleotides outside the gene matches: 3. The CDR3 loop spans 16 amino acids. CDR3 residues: CASSPRTSGSTDTQYF. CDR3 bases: TGTGCCAGCAGCCCCCGGACTAGCGGGAGCACAGATACGCAGTATTTT.

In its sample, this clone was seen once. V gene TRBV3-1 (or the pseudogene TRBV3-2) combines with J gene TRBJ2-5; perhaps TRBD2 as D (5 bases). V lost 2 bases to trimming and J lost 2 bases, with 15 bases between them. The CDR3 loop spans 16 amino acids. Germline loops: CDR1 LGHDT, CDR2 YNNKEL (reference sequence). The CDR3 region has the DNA TGTGCCAGCAGCCAATGGGTAGCGTCGGCTCAAGAGACCCAGTACTTC. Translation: CASSQWVASAQETQYF.

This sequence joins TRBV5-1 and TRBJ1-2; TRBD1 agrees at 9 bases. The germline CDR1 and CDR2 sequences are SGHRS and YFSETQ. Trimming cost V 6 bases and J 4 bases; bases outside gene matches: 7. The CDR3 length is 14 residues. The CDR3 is CASKKSDRGYGYTF. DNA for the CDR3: TGCGCCAGCAAGAAGTCGGACAGGGGCTATGGCTACACCTTC.

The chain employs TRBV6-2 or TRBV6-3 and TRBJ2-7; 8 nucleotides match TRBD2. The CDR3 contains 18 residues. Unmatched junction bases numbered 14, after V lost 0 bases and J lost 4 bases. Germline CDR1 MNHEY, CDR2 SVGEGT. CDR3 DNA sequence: TGTGCCAGCAGTTACTCGTACACTAGCGGAGGAAGTAGTTACGAGCAGTACTTC. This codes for CASSYSYTSGGSSYEQYF.

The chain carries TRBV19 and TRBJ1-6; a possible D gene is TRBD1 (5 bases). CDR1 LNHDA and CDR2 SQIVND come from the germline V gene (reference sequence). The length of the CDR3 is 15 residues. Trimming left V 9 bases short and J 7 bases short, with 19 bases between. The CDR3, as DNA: TGTGCCAGCAATGCCCAGACAGCCTGGAATTCACCCCTCCACTTT. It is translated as CASNAQTAWNSPLHF.

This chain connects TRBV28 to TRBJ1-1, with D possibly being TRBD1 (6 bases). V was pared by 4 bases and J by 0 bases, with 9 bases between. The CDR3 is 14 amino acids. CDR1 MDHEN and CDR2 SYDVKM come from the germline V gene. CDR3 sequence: CASSSKGVNTEAFF. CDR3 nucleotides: TGTGCCAGCAGTTCAAAGGGGGTGAACACTGAAGCTTTCTTT.

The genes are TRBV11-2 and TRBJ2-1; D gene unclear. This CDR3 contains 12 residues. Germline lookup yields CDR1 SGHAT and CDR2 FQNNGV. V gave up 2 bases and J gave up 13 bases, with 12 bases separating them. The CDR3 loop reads CASSLLDNVQFF. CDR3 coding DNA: TGTGCCAGCAGCTTACTTGACAATGTACAGTTCTTC.

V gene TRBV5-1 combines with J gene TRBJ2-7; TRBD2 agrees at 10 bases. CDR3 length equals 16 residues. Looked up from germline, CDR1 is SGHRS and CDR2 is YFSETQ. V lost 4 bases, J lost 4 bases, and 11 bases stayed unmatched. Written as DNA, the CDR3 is TGCGCCAGCAGCAAGGGACTAGCGCCTATCGATTACGAGCAGTACTTC. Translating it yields CASSKGLAPIDYEQYF.

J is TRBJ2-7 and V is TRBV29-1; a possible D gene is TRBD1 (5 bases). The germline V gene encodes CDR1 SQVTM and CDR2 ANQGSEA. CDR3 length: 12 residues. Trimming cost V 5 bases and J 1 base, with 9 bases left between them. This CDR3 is CSVRTPSYEQYF. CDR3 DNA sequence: TGCAGCGTTAGGACACCGTCCTACGAGCAGTACTTC.

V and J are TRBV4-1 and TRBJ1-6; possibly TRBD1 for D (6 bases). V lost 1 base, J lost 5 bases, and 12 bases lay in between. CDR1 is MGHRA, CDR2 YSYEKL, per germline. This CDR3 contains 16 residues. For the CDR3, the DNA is TGCGCCAGCAGCCAAGGCCCAGGGGAACATAATTCACCCCTCCACTTT. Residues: CASSQGPGEHNSPLHF.

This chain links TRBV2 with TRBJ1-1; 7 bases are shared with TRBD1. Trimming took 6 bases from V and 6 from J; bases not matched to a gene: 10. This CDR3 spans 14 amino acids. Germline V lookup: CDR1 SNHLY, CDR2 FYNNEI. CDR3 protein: CASSQQGKVAEAFF. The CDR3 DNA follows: TGTGCCAGCAGCCAACAGGGGAAGGTGGCTGAAGCTTTCTTT.

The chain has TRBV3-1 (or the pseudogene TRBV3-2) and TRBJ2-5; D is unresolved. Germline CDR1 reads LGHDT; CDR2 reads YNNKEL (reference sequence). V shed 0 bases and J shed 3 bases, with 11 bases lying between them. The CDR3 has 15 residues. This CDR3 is CASSQDPQYEETQYF. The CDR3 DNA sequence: TGTGCCAGCAGCCAAGACCCCCAGTATGAAGAGACCCAGTACTTC.

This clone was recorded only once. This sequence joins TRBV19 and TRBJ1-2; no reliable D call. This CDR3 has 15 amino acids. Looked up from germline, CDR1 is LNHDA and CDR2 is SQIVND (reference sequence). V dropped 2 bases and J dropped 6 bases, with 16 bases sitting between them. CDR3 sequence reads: CASSIQGVFVDGYTF. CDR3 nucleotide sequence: TGTGCCAGTAGTATACAAGGAGTTTTTGTCGATGGCTACACCTTC.

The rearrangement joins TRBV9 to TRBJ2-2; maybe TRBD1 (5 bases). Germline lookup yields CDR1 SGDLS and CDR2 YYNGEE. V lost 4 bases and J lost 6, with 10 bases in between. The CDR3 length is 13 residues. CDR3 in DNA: TGTGCCAGCAGCCTCAGGGTTGCCGGGGAGCTGTTTTTT. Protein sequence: CASSLRVAGELFF. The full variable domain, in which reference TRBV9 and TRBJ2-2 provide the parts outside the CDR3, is DSGVTQTPKHLITATGQRVTLRCSPRSGDLSVYWYQQSLDQGLQFLIQYYNGEERAKGNILERFSAQQFPDLHSELNLSSLELGDSALYFCASSLRVAGELFFGEGSRLTVL.